Following are 29 T cell receptor beta chains from one sample sequenced in a study of cytomegalovirus exposure and HLA in healthy donors. The primer mix had 60 Vbeta and 13 Jbeta primers. Repertoires were generated with immunoSEQ multiplex PCR, while TCRdb's copy carries only in-frame clones and drops some. Here the sample spans 35,000 to 50,000 clones, over 55% being singletons. Sequencing input: PBMCs. The receptors were sampled from a human donor in good health.

The chain uses TRBV7-9 and TRBJ1-2, with TRBD1 matching 9 bases. The V gene end was trimmed by 1 base and the J gene end by 8 bases; junction bases not matched to a gene: 5. This CDR3 comprises 14 residues. Germline values: CDR1 SEHNR, CDR2 FQNEAQ (reference sequence). The DNA of the CDR3 is TGTGCCAGCAGCTTAGATATCGGGACAGGGGGCTACACCTTC. Translating it yields CASSLDIGTGGYTF.

This chain uses TRBV11-2 with TRBJ1-1; perhaps TRBD1 as D (5 bases). Trimming removed 6 bases from V and 5 bases from J, with 25 bases in between. CDR1 is SGHAT, CDR2 FQNNGV, per germline. CDR3 size: 17 residues. The CDR3 DNA reads TGTGCCAGCAGACTATCTTACGTTCGGCCGGGGGTAACTGAAGCTTTCTTT. This translates into CASRLSYVRPGVTEAFF.

The J gene is TRBJ1-5, the V gene TRBV7-8; D uncertain. The CDR3 loop spans 16 amino acids. Trimming took 4 bases from V and 1 from J, leaving 14 bases between them. Looked up from germline, CDR1 is SGHVS and CDR2 is FQNEAQ. The chain's CDR3 is CASSSESGISNQPQHF. The CDR3 nucleotides read TGTGCCAGCAGCTCCGAAAGCGGAATCAGCAATCAGCCCCAGCATTTT.

The chain couples TRBV30 to TRBJ2-7; 10 bases are a match to TRBD2. V gave up 3 bases and J gave up 3 bases; unmatched junction bases: 11. There are 16 residues in the CDR3. Germline-derived CDR1 and CDR2 are GTSNPN and SVGIG (reference sequence). The CDR3 DNA is TGTGCCTGGAGCCGACTGACTAGCGGGTACAGCTACGAGCAGTACTTC. It yields the protein CAWSRLTSGYSYEQYF.

The chain employs TRBV2 and TRBJ2-2; 7 nucleotides line up with TRBD2. The CDR3 extends over 14 amino acids. The V and J ends lost 6 bases and 7 bases, in that order; junction bases with no gene match: 8. Germline loops: CDR1 SNHLY, CDR2 FYNNEI. This CDR3 reads CASSRTSKGGELFF. The CDR3 bases are TGTGCCAGCAGCCGGACTAGTAAAGGCGGGGAGCTGTTTTTT.

The chain employs TRBV5-4 and TRBJ2-5; 7 nucleotides agree with TRBD2. V lost 4 bases, J lost 5 bases, and 8 bases stayed unmatched. The germline V gene encodes CDR1 SGHNT and CDR2 YYREEE (reference sequence). The CDR3 loop spans 14 amino acids. The DNA of the CDR3 is TGTGCCAGCAGCCCCTCGGGGGGTCGGGAGACCCAGTACTTC. Amino acid sequence: CASSPSGGRETQYF.

The chain couples TRBV7-2 to TRBJ1-2; TRBD1 matches at 8 bases. CDR1 is SGHTA, CDR2 FQGNSA, per germline. With 5 bases clipped from V and 6 bases from J, the junction kept 8 bases outside the gene matches. The CDR3 extends over 14 amino acids. The CDR3 DNA sequence: TGTGCCAGCAGCACCGGGACAGGAAGACATGGCTACACCTTC. It yields the protein CASSTGTGRHGYTF.

CDR3 amino acids: CASSERGFNSPLHF. Here the CDR3 DNA reads TGTGCCAGCAGTGAACGAGGGTTTAATTCACCCCTCCACTTT. The chain uses TRBV2 and TRBJ1-6; D unclear. V lost 2 bases to trimming and J lost 6 bases, with 8 bases between them. Looked up from germline, CDR1 is SNHLY and CDR2 is FYNNEI. CDR3 length: 14 residues.

The chain has TRBV6-5 and TRBJ1-2; D remains ambiguous. This CDR3 contains 13 residues. V was trimmed by 2 bases and J by 8 bases, leaving 12 bases between them. The germline gives CDR1 MNHEY, CDR2 SVGAGI. Here the CDR3 reads CASSYGRGVGYTF. CDR3 sequence (DNA): TGTGCCAGCAGTTACGGGCGGGGAGTAGGCTACACCTTC.

The rearrangement joins TRBV7-9 to TRBJ2-7; 11 positions agree with TRBD1. This CDR3 is built from 16 residues. CDR1 and CDR2 from the germline V gene are SEHNR and FQNEAQ (reference sequence). The V segment lost 5 bases and the J segment 7 bases; nucleotides outside the gene matches: 13. The CDR3 coding sequence is TGTGCCAGCAGCCTCACACGCGGGACAGGGGGTGAAGAGCAGTACTTC. Protein product: CASSLTRGTGGEEQYF. Based on the CDR3 plus reference TRBV7-9 and TRBJ2-7, the full variable domain is DTGVSQNPRHKITKRGQNVTFRCDPISEHNRLYWYRQTLGQGPEFLTYFQNEAQLEKSRLLSDRFSAERPKGSFSTLEIQRTEQGDSAMYLCASSLTRGTGGEEQYFGPGTRLTVT.

The chain recombines TRBV1 with TRBJ1-4; TRBD1 is the table's D call, not checked against the DNA. TRBV1 is marked as a pseudogene. This CDR3 contains 19 residues. The CDR3 here is CTSSQGRGCGVATNEKLFF. The CDR3, as DNA: TGCACCAGCAGCCAAGGCAGGGGGTGTGGGGTAGCAACTAATGAAAAACTGTTTTTT.

The chain links TRBV9 to TRBJ1-2; 7 bases line up with TRBD1. Germline loops: CDR1 SGDLS, CDR2 YYNGEE. The CDR3 runs to 14 residues. With 4 bases clipped from V and 7 bases from J, the junction kept 10 bases outside the gene matches. The CDR3 nucleotides are TGTGCCAGCAGCCTCCTAGACAGGGTTGGTGGCTACACCTTC. It specifies CASSLLDRVGGYTF.

This clone occurred a few times. This chain links TRBV15 with TRBJ1-5; D perhaps matches TRBD1 (5 bases). The CDR3 loop spans 15 amino acids. Looked up from germline, CDR1 is LNHNV and CDR2 is YYDKDF (reference sequence). The germline V and J ends were trimmed by 0 bases and 3 bases, with 9 bases remaining between them. The CDR3 here is CATSRERTPNQPQHF. The CDR3, as DNA: TGTGCCACCAGCAGAGAGAGGACACCCAATCAGCCCCAGCATTTT.

V gene TRBV19 combines with J gene TRBJ2-1, with D unresolved. This CDR3 region has 12 residues. Germline loops: CDR1 LNHDA, CDR2 SQIVND (reference sequence). Trimming left V 4 bases short and J 9 bases short, with 10 bases between. The CDR3 reads CASSTRAFEQFF. CDR3 nucleotides: TGTGCCAGTAGTACCCGAGCATTTGAGCAGTTCTTC.

The chain is built from TRBV7-9 and TRBJ2-7; D gene uncertain. The germline gives CDR1 SEHNR, CDR2 FQNEAQ (reference sequence). V lost 3 bases and J 1 base, leaving 10 bases between the germline ends. The CDR3 has 14 amino acids. The CDR3 nucleotides read TGTGCCAGCAGCTTTACCGGCGGATCCTACGAGCAGTACTTC. The encoded protein is CASSFTGGSYEQYF.

In DNA form, the CDR3 reads TGTGCCAGCAGCGTAGATTCAGGGGCGAACTACGAGCAGTACTTC. This encodes CASSVDSGANYEQYF. The chain employs TRBV9 and TRBJ2-7; D might be TRBD1 (6 bases). This CDR3 is 15 amino acids long. Germline CDR1 is SGDLS and CDR2 is YYNGEE. V was pared by 0 bases and J by 3 bases, with 13 bases between.

The DNA for the CDR3 is TGTGCCAGCAGCGTAGCGCCTAGCGGGGGGTACGAGCAGTACTTC. Its protein product is CASSVAPSGGYEQYF. The chain carries TRBV9 and TRBJ2-5; 11 bases are a match to TRBD2. The J call could be wrong; TRBJ2-7 is a better fit for the DNA end. Germline V gives CDR1 SGDLS, CDR2 YYNGEE. There are 15 residues in the CDR3.

The CDR3 DNA sequence: TGCAGCGTTGTCCAGGGCGGTGATGGCTACACCTTC. This translates into CSVVQGGDGYTF. V and J are TRBV29-1 and TRBJ1-2; a possible D gene is TRBD1 (5 bases). Between the trimmed V and J ends, which lost 4 bases and 6 bases, there was a span of 12 bases. Germline lookup yields CDR1 SQVTM and CDR2 ANQGSEA. The CDR3 extends over 12 amino acids.

This clone was counted between two and nine times. The chain carries TRBV5-1 and TRBJ2-2, with D possibly matching TRBD2 (6 bases). Germline V CDR1 and CDR2: SGHRS, YFSETQ. This CDR3 is built from 15 residues. Trimming removed 0 bases at V and 5 bases at J, with 11 bases between. CDR3 in amino acids: CASSLGDFLTGELFF. In DNA, the CDR3 is TGCGCCAGCAGCTTGGGGGACTTTTTAACCGGGGAGCTGTTTTTT.

The V and J genes are TRBV6-5 and TRBJ1-2; D gene uncertain. CDR3 length: 13 amino acids. V lost 2 bases and J lost 6, with 10 bases in between. Germline CDR1 is MNHEY and CDR2 is SVGAGI. The DNA for the CDR3 is TGTGCCAGCAGTTACCTTAACACCGATGGCTACACCTTC. Encoded protein: CASSYLNTDGYTF.

This clone was found a few times. The chain uses TRBV7-8 and TRBJ2-5; TRBD1 might be the D (5 bases). The J call may be in error: the DNA end matches TRBJ2-7 better. The germline CDR1 and CDR2 sequences are SGHVS and FQNEAQ. This CDR3 comprises 13 residues. The CDR3 sequence is CASSLAGAYEQYF. As DNA, the CDR3 is TGTGCCAGCAGCTTAGCAGGGGCCTACGAGCAGTACTTC.

The chain joins TRBV30 to TRBJ2-2; D perhaps matches TRBD1 (5 bases). V was cut by 2 bases and J by 6 bases, with 7 bases left in between. This CDR3 comprises 12 residues. Germline CDR1 and CDR2: GTSNPN and SVGIG (reference sequence). Written as DNA, the CDR3 is TGTGCCTGGAGTCCAGGGTCCGGGGAGCTGTTTTTT. Translating it yields CAWSPGSGELFF.

J is TRBJ2-1 and V is TRBV5-4, with 10 bases identical to TRBD2. With 1 base clipped from V and 0 bases from J, the junction kept 10 bases outside the gene matches. This CDR3 spans 19 amino acids. Germline V gene lookup returns CDR1 SGHNT and CDR2 YYREEE (reference sequence). CDR3 nucleotide sequence: TGTGCCAGCAGCTTGTATAGCGGGGGGTCTTTGAGCTCCTACAATGAGCAGTTCTTC. Translated: CASSLYSGGSLSSYNEQFF.

This clone was recorded a few times. The chain carries TRBV7-3 and TRBJ1-1; 7 bases line up with TRBD1. Germline V gene lookup returns CDR1 SGHTA and CDR2 FQGTGA. This CDR3 has 14 amino acids. The V and J ends lost 6 bases and 6 bases, in that order; junction bases with no gene match: 10. Here the CDR3 DNA reads TGTGCCAGCAGTCCAGGGACAGATCGACCTGAAGCTTTCTTT. Protein: CASSPGTDRPEAFF.

A few counts support this clone. The chain combines TRBV19 with TRBJ2-7; TRBD2 might be the D (6 bases). The germline V and J ends were trimmed by 5 bases and 3 bases, with 14 bases remaining between them. Germline V gene lookup returns CDR1 LNHDA and CDR2 SQIVND (reference sequence). The CDR3 consists of 14 residues. The CDR3 here is CASSYRDGGYEQYF. The CDR3 DNA follows: TGTGCCAGTAGTTACCGGGACGGGGGCTACGAGCAGTACTTC.

In this sample, this clone turned up a few times. This chain joins TRBV5-1 and TRBJ1-1; a possible D gene is TRBD1 (6 bases). The CDR3 is 13 amino acids. Germline CDR1 is SGHRS and CDR2 is YFSETQ. V lost 5 bases and J 3 bases, leaving 11 bases between the germline ends. CDR3 bases: TGCGCCAGCAGTGCCAGGGGATACACTGAAGCTTTCTTT. It is translated as CASSARGYTEAFF.

This clone appeared a few times. The rearrangement uses TRBV5-6 and TRBJ1-1, with 7 nucleotides matching TRBD1. Germline CDR1 is SGHDT and CDR2 is YYEEEE. After removal of 0 bases from V and 10 bases from J, the junction contained 6 bases not matched to a gene. The CDR3 is 13 residues long. The CDR3 protein is CASSLAQGVLAFF. CDR3 DNA sequence: TGTGCCAGCAGCTTGGCGCAGGGGGTCCTAGCTTTCTTT.

The V and J genes are TRBV18 and TRBJ1-1; 7 bases match TRBD1. CDR1 and CDR2 from the germline V gene are KGHSH and LQKENI. The CDR3 length is 15 residues. Losses at the gene ends were 4 bases for V and 6 bases for J; bases not matched to a gene: 11. CDR3 coding DNA: TGTGCCAGCTCACTCATAGGGGGCGCGTTCGCTGAAGCTTTCTTT. Amino acid sequence: CASSLIGGAFAEAFF. Full variable domain (remainder filled in from reference TRBV18 and TRBJ1-1): NAGVMQNPRHLVRRRGQEARLRCSPMKGHSHVYWYRQLPEEGLKFMVYLQKENIIDESGMPKERFSAEFPKEGPSILRIQQVVRGDSAAYFCASSLIGGAFAEAFFGQGTRLTVV.

This clone was counted only a few times. The rearrangement uses TRBV6-5 and TRBJ1-1; D is unresolved. The CDR3 loop spans 16 amino acids. Germline V gene lookup returns CDR1 MNHEY and CDR2 SVGAGI. The germline V and J ends were trimmed by 0 bases and 2 bases, with 13 bases remaining between them. The CDR3 spells CASSYSSGQVNTEAFF. The CDR3 region has the DNA TGTGCCAGCAGTTACTCTTCCGGCCAGGTTAACACTGAAGCTTTCTTT.